This T cell receptor beta chain appears in the sequencing data of a study of blood T cell repertoires in COVID-19. Turning to the study itself: Sites across the United States, Italy and Spain contributed samples from acute and convalescent COVID-19.

The CDR3 loop spans 14 amino acids. J lost 10 bases, V lost 4 bases, and 9 bases had no gene match. Germline V gene data show CDR1 as SGHTA and CDR2 as FQGNSA. Libraries were prepared by immunoSEQ multiplex PCR; TCRdb keeps only in-frame clonotypes and omits some of them. The table lists over 200,000 clones, approximately 81% of them singletons, with about 19% in the top ten. Material for sequencing was PBMCs or T cells enriched from blood (not recorded which). This rearrangement joins TRBV7-2 to TRBJ1-2, with TRBD1 matching over 10 bases. The source is a man in his forties who had recovered from COVID-19. The CDR3 DNA sequence: TGTGCCAGCAGCTCTCGACAGGGGGCACTGGACTACACCTTC. Translating gives CASSSRQGALDYTF.